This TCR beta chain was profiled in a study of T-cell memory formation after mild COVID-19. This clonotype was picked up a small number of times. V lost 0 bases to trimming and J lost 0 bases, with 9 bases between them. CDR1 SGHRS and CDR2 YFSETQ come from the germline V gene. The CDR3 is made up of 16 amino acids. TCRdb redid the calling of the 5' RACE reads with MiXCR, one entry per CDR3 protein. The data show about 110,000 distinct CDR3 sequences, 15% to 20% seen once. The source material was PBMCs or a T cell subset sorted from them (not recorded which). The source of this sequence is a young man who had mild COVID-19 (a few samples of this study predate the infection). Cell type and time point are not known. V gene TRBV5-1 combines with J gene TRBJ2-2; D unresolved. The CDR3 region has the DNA TGCGCCAGCAGCTTGGGGGCCGTCGCGAACACCGGGGAGCTGTTTTTT. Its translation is CASSLGAVANTGELFF.